This TCR beta chain emerged from a study of blood T cell repertoires in COVID-19. The wider study: The origin of the acute and convalescent COVID-19 samples was the United States, Italy and Spain. In each case, the material was cDNA or gDNA derived from T cells, B-cell-depleted T cells, or PBMCs.

In the authors' workflow: The assay estimated nucleated cells by amplifying reference gene primers. Produced via immunoSEQ multiplex PCR; TCRdb's table is partial and in-frame only. That table is the source of V, J and clone size, and D and trimming were worked out from the DNA. The sample contains approximately 100,000 clones, roughly nine tenths of which appear only once. What was sequenced was peripheral blood. The receptor was isolated from a man in his fifties or sixties with acute or convalescent COVID-19.

CDR3 sequence (DNA): TGTGCCAGCAGCTTAGGGACAGATCATTCCTACGAGCAGTACTTC. Protein: CASSLGTDHSYEQYF. The rearrangement uses TRBV7-7 and TRBJ2-7, with D possibly TRBD1 on 6 matching bases. Germline V gene data show CDR1 as SSHAT and CDR2 as FNYEAQ (reference sequence). The CDR3 runs 15 residues. Trimming shortened V by 1 base and J by 1 base, and 11 bases separated the two germline ends.